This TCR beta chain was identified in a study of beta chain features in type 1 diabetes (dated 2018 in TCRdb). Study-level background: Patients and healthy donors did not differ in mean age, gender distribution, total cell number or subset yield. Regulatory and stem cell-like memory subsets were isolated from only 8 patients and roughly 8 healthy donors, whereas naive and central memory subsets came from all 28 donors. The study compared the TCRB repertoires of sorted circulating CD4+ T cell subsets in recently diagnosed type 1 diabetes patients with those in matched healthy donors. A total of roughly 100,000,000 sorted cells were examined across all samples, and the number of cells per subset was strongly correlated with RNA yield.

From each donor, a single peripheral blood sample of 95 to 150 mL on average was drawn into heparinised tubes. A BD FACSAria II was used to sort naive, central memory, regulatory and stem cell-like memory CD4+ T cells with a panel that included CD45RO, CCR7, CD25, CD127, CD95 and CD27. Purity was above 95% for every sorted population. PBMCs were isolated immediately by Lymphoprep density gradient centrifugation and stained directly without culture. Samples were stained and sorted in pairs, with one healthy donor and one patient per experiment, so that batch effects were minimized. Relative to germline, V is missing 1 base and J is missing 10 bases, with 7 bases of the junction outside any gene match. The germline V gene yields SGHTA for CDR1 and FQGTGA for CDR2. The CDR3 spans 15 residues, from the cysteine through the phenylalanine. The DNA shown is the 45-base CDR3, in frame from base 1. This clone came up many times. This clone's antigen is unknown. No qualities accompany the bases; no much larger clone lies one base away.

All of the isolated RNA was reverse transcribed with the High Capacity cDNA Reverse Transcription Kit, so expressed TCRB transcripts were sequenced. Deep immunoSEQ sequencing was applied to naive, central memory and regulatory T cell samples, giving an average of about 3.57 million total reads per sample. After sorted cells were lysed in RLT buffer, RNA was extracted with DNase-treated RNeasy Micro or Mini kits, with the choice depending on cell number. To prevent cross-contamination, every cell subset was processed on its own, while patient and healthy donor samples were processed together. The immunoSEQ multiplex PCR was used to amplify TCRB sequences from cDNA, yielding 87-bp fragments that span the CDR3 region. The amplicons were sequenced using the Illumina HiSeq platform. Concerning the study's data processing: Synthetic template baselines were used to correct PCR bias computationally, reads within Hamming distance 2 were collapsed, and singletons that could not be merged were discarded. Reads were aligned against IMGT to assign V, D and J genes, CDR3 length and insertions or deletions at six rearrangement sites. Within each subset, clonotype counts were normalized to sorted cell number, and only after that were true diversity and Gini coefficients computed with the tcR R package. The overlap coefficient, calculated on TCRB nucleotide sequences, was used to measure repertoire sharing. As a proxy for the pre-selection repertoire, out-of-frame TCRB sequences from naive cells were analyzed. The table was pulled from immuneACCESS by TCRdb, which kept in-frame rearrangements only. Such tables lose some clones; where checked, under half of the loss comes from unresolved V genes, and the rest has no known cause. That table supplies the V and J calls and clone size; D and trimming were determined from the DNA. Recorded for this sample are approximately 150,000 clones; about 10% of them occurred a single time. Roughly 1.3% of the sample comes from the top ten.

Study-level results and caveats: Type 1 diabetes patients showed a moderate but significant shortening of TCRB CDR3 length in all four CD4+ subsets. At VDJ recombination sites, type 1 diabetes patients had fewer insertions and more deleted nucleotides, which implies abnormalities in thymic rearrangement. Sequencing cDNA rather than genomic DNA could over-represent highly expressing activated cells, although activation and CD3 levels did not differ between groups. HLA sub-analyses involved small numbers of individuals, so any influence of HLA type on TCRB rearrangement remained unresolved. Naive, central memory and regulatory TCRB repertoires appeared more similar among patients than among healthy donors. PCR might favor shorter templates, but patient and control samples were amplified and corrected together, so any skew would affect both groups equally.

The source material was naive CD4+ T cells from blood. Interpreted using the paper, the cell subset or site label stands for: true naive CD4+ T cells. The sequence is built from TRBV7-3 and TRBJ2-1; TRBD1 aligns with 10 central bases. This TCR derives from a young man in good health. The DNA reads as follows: TGTGCCAGCAGCTTAATGGGGACAGGGGTAGGGGAGCAGTTCTTC. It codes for CASSLMGTGVGEQFF.